The source of this T cell receptor (beta chain) is a study of blood T cell repertoires in COVID-19 (dated by TCRdb to 2019 to 2021). In the study overall: The collaborator samples originated in the United States, Italy and Spain and spanned the acute and convalescent phases of COVID-19. The samples were drawn from two sources: the first 160 participants of the ongoing ImmuneRACE study, and fewer than 1,500 subjects contributed by 6 global collaborators. The dataset comprised deeply sampled blood TCRbeta repertoires from subjects exposed to, actively infected with, or recovered from COVID-19. Nearly every sample came with metadata listing a de-identified subject ID, COVID-19 status, age in years and sex. The repertoires were released in a freely available public database intended as a resource for research on the immune response to SARS-CoV-2. The prospective study material was composed of cDNA or gDNA derived from T cells, B-cell-depleted T cells, or PBMCs. Where available, HLA class I and class II types were taken from metadata supplied by the sample provider and were not determined by assay-based typing.

TCRbeta CDR3 regions were amplified from genomic DNA by means of the immunoSEQ Assay, a bias-controlled multiplex PCR. The study's own analysis went as follows. Within the assay, amplification of reference gene primers was used to estimate how many nucleated cells each sample contained. Sequence reads were collapsed and filtered to measure the absolute abundance of every unique TCRbeta CDR3 rearrangement. For each sample, productive Simpson clonality was calculated as the square root of Simpson's diversity index across productive rearrangements. As stored in TCRdb, this immuneACCESS dataset retains in-frame rearrangements with V and J assigned. A fraction of the clones does not appear; measured against another copy, unresolved V genes explain less than half of the discrepancy, and the remainder lacks a known reason. The DNA gave D and trimming, while V, J and clone size come from that table. The sample table contains around 160,000 clones; only one count was recorded for approximately 92% of them. The ten largest clones take up about an eighth of the sample.

Remarks on this clone: Its antigen target is currently unknown. Base qualities are not provided; no much larger clone lies one nucleotide away.

Here is what the overall study found, with its caveats: The quantity of clinical and demographic metadata differed by source and by participant and was supplied without curation.

One collaborating source in Seattle enrolled patients during active infection and followed them longitudinally through the course of disease. Collaborating institutions collected whole blood in K2EDTA tubes following their own protocols. For TCRbeta analysis, collaborator samples were shipped as frozen whole blood, as isolated PBMCs, or as DNA extracted from either sample type. Reading from cysteine to phenylalanine, the CDR3 counts 15 amino acids. The DNA shown is the 45-base CDR3, in frame from base 1. The junction shows trimming of 8 bases on V and 4 bases on J, plus 20 bases between the germline ends. As encoded in the germline V gene, CDR1 is SNHLY while CDR2 is FYNNEI.

Sequencing was done on a sample of peripheral blood. The receptor was derived from a man aged 18 to 29 with COVID-19, enrolled during active disease. The chain couples TRBV2 to TRBJ2-5, with TRBD2 tentatively as D gene (6 bases match). This receptor has the CDR3 CASHLGPSEGETQYF. At the DNA level, the sequence is TGTGCCAGCCATCTCGGGCCCTCGGAGGGAGAGACCCAGTACTTC.